This is a list of T cell receptor beta chains from one sample in a study of CD8 T cell repertoires and HIV-1 epitope variants. These receptors' targets are unknown. The method was immunoSEQ multiplex PCR; TCRdb's version includes in-frame clones alone and lacks a portion of them. In the table there are several thousand clones, about three fifths of which are singletons. The sample comprised cultured CD8+ T cells derived from PBMCs. All receptors derive from a male donor with HIV. CDR3s include the opening cysteine and the closing phenylalanine or tryptophan. D genes are given only for firm matches. Rows give clone size only sometimes, using once, few, many, or a class for an expanded clone.

D | J | size | V | CDR3 | DNA
. | TRBJ2-1 | . | TRBV27 | CASAILGAVLNEQFF | TGTGCCAGCGCCATCTTAGGGGCGGTTTTGAATGAGCAGTTCTTC
TRBD1 | TRBJ2-1 | once | TRBV5-4 | CASRPGQGTFNEQFF | TGTGCCAGCAGACCAGGACAGGGAACATTTAATGAGCAGTTCTTC
TRBD2 | TRBJ2-3 | . | TRBV11-2 | CASSPAGTTTDTQYF | TGTGCCAGCAGCCCCGCCGGGACTACCACAGATACGCAGTATTTT
TRBD2 | TRBJ2-1 | . | TRBV13 | CASSSTSDYNEQFF | TGTGCCAGCAGCTCCACTAGCGACTACAATGAGCAGTTCTTC
. | TRBJ1-1 | once | TRBV27 | CASSGGAGPEAFF | TGTGCCAGCAGTGGGGGTGCGGGTCCCGAAGCTTTCTTT
TRBD1 | TRBJ2-5 | . | TRBV10-3 | CAISADRGVQETQYF | TGTGCCATCAGTGCGGACAGGGGAGTACAAGAGACCCAGTACTTC
TRBD2 | TRBJ2-1 | . | TRBV28 | CASSFRVAGSEQFF | TGTGCCAGCAGTTTTAGGGTAGCGGGGAGTGAGCAGTTCTTC
. | TRBJ2-7 | . | TRBV7-6 | CASSIGLYDEQYF | TGTGCCAGCAGCATCGGACTATATGACGAGCAGTACTTC
TRBD1 | TRBJ1-5 | . | TRBV6-6 | CATSGGVRNQPQHF | TGTGCCACATCAGGGGGCGTTCGCAATCAGCCCCAGCATTTT
. | TRBJ2-7 | . | TRBV6-6 | CASSPSPLDEQYF | TGTGCCAGCAGCCCAAGTCCCTTGGACGAGCAGTACTTC
TRBD2 | TRBJ2-1 | . | TRBV19 | CASQLAGGSYNEQFF | TGTGCCAGCCAGCTAGCGGGAGGGTCCTACAATGAGCAGTTCTTC
TRBD2 | TRBJ2-1 | . | TRBV28 | CASSSLRGGATYNEQFF | TGTGCCAGCAGTTCTTTACGGGGGGGCGCTACCTACAATGAGCAGTTCTTC
. | TRBJ1-4 | . | TRBV14 | CASSLSPHPNEKLFF | TGTGCCAGCAGCCTCAGTCCTCACCCAAATGAAAAACTGTTTTTT
. | TRBJ2-1 | . | TRBV28 | CASSLLYHNEQFF | TGTGCCAGCAGTTTACTATATCACAATGAGCAGTTCTTC
. | TRBJ2-5 | . | TRBV10-3 | CAIRRDSSQETQYF | TGTGCCATCAGGCGGGACAGCAGCCAAGAGACCCAGTACTTC
. | TRBJ2-5 | once | TRBV28 | CASSDQTGGVETQYF | TGTGCCAGCAGTGACCAAACAGGGGGGGTAGAGACCCAGTACTTC
. | TRBJ1-2 | few | TRBV28 | CASSLVGAGYGYTF | TGTGCCAGCAGTTTGGTGGGGGCGGGATATGGCTACACCTTC
TRBD1 | TRBJ1-2 | . | TRBV4-3 | CASSQVGQGAYGYTF | TGCGCCAGCAGCCAAGTGGGACAGGGGGCCTATGGCTACACCTTC
. | TRBJ1-6 | . | TRBV28 | CASSLVGGDNSPLHF | TGTGCCAGCAGTTTAGTGGGCGGGGATAATTCACCCCTCCACTTT
. | TRBJ2-2 | . | TRBV10-3 | CAISESAGVTGELFF | TGTGCCATCAGTGAGTCGGCAGGGGTCACCGGGGAGCTGTTTTTT
. | TRBJ2-2 | . | TRBV5-1 | CASSLVDRELFF | TGCGCCAGCAGCTTAGTAGACCGGGAGCTGTTTTTT
TRBD1 | TRBJ2-1 | . | TRBV6-6 | CASSEGQGRGEQFF | TGTGCCAGCAGTGAGGGACAGGGGAGGGGTGAGCAGTTCTTC
TRBD1 | TRBJ1-2 | . | TRBV27 | CASSATGGFGGYTF | TGTGCCAGCAGTGCGACAGGGGGCTTTGGCGGCTACACCTTC
. | TRBJ2-7 | . | TRBV10-3 | CAIKDGASSYEQYF | TGTGCCATCAAAGATGGGGCCAGCTCCTACGAGCAGTACTTC
. | TRBJ1-2 | once | TRBV28 | CASSPKDRLYGYTF | TGTGCCAGCAGCCCGAAGGACCGTCTCTATGGCTACACCTTC
. | TRBJ2-3 | few | TRBV5-4 | CASSFGGATDTQYF | TGTGCCAGCAGCTTTGGGGGAGCCACAGATACGCAGTATTTT
TRBD1 | TRBJ2-7 | . | TRBV4-3 | CASSPKGQGDEQYF | TGCGCCAGCAGCCCAAAAGGACAGGGGGACGAGCAGTACTTC
. | TRBJ1-1 | . | TRBV27 | CASRTWTNTEAFF | TGTGCCAGCAGGACATGGACGAACACTGAAGCTTTCTTT
TRBD2 | TRBJ2-7 | . | TRBV28 | CASTGGSIYEQYF | TGTGCCAGCACCGGCGGGAGTATCTACGAGCAGTACTTC